This T cell receptor beta chain originates from a study of blood T cells in healthy people across ages. Using a J-beta primer mix together with a sample-barcoded 5' primer, a second PCR was run for 7 to 11 cycles. TCRdb reprocessed the 5' RACE reads with MiXCR, giving one entry per CDR3 protein. The sample has roughly 2 million distinct CDR3 sequences, roughly 50% seen once. The CDR3 is 15 amino acids. V was clipped by 5 bases and J by 0 bases, with 8 bases between them. Germline loops: CDR1 SGHTA, CDR2 FQGNSA. The chain carries TRBV7-2 and TRBJ2-6; D is unclear. The TCR comes from a woman aged 40 to 50 in good health. Specimen: blood. CDR3 residues: CASSRVCSGANVLTF. CDR3 nucleotides: TGTGCCAGCAGCAGAGTGTGCTCTGGGGCCAACGTCCTGACTTTC.